These 11 T cell receptor beta chains were all obtained from the same sample, sequenced in a study of shared clonotypes between healthy human individuals. Sequencing used immunoSEQ multiplex PCR; TCRdb keeps in-frame clones, though not all of them. The sample holds more than 2 million clones; 85% to 95% are singletons and the top ten take more than 0.1%. The sequenced sample consisted of naive CD4+ T cells sorted from blood. Subset in this sample: CD45RA+ positively selected. The receptor source for this set is a man aged 18-30 years in good health.

The rearrangement joins TRBV4-1 to TRBJ1-6; no clear D gene. Germline V gene lookup returns CDR1 MGHRA and CDR2 YSYEKL. Trimming removed 4 bases from V and 0 bases from J, with 7 bases in between. The CDR3 is 15 residues long. The CDR3 sequence is CASSRQASYNSPLHF. The CDR3 DNA reads as TGCGCCAGCAGCCGGCAGGCCTCCTATAATTCACCCCTCCACTTT.

This clone was observed a single time. V gene TRBV4-1 combines with J gene TRBJ1-3; tentative D call: TRBD1 (5 bases). V was clipped by 2 bases and J by 2 bases, with 10 bases between them. Germline V gene sequence: CDR1 MGHRA, CDR2 YSYEKL. This CDR3 region has 15 residues. The CDR3 bases are TGCGCCAGCAGCCAACCAGGGAGGACTGGAAACACCATATATTTT. Protein: CASSQPGRTGNTIYF.

A remark on this clone: Possible read error: a much larger clone is one base away. Lacking the conserved final phenylalanine or tryptophan, this CDR3 likely reflects a read error. The rearrangement uses TRBV6-5 and TRBJ2-7; no reliable D call. V lost 7 bases and J 7 bases, leaving 17 bases between the germline ends. CDR3 size: 13 residues. CDR1 and CDR2 from the germline V gene are MNHEY and SVGAGI. The CDR3: CASMGPGVGEQYL. The CDR3 region has the DNA TGTGCCAGCATGGGTCCTGGTGTGGGGGAGCAGTACCTC.

The genes are TRBV15 and TRBJ2-1; 7 bases align to TRBD2. This CDR3 has 17 amino acids. The germline V gene has CDR1 LNHNV and CDR2 YYDKDF (reference sequence). The V and J ends lost 1 base and 4 bases, in that order; junction bases with no gene match: 10. For the CDR3, the DNA is TGTGCCACCAGCAGAGGTGTTCTAAGCGGGGTATACAATGAGCAGTTCTTC. Protein product: CATSRGVLSGVYNEQFF.

The V and J genes are TRBV6-5 and TRBJ1-6; 7 nucleotides line up with TRBD1. The junction had 10 bases not matched to a gene; V was cut back by 7 bases and J by 10 bases. This CDR3 region has 14 residues. Germline V lookup: CDR1 MNHEY, CDR2 SVGAGI. The CDR3 DNA sequence: TGTGCCAGCACCGAATTTGAAGGGGGCTCACCCCTCCACTTT. Translating gives CASTEFEGGSPLHF.

To note about this clone: Other DNA sequences in this specimen translate into the identical CDR3. The gene calls are TRBV10-3 and TRBJ1-1, with D possibly matching TRBD1 (6 bases). This CDR3 spans 15 amino acids. V lost 0 bases to trimming and J lost 1 base, with 9 bases between them. CDR1 and CDR2 (germline): ENHRY, SYGVKD. The CDR3, as DNA: TGTGCCATCAGTGAGTCGGGGGGGCCGAACACTGAAGCTTTCTTT. Its protein product is CAISESGGPNTEAFF.

CDR3 sequence: CASLKGAGGNQPQHF. In DNA form, the CDR3 reads TGTGCCAGCTTAAAGGGGGCTGGAGGCAATCAGCCCCAGCATTTT. The chain combines TRBV6-1 with TRBJ1-5; TRBD1 aligns across 7 bases. The CDR3 consists of 15 residues. The V segment lost 8 bases and the J segment 2 bases; nucleotides outside the gene matches: 9. Germline-derived CDR1 and CDR2 are MNHNS and SASEGT.

As to this clone: Other nucleotide sequences in the sample specify the same CDR3. The chain has TRBV27 and TRBJ1-1; D is uncertain. The V and J ends lost 6 bases and 4 bases respectively, with 9 bases between them. This CDR3 is 12 amino acids long. The germline V gene encodes CDR1 MNHEY and CDR2 SMNVEV (reference sequence). The DNA for the CDR3 is TGTGCCAGCAGCTCGGTAGGCACTGAAGCTTTCTTT. It specifies CASSSVGTEAFF.

The table lists this clone with a few counts. The chain recombines TRBV7-2 with TRBJ2-3; D remains unclear. V was clipped by 3 bases and J by 0 bases, with 1 base between them. CDR3 length: 12 amino acids. In germline, CDR1 is SGHTA, CDR2 FQGNSA. CDR3 nucleotides: TGTGCCAGCAGCTTTAGCACAGATACGCAGTATTTT. Protein sequence: CASSFSTDTQYF.

The rearrangement links TRBV7-8 to TRBJ1-1; no clear D gene. The V gene lost 5 bases and the J gene lost 5 bases, with 12 bases spanning the gap. Per the germline V gene, CDR1 is SGHVS and CDR2 is FQNEAQ. This CDR3 has 13 residues. CDR3 sequence: CASSRFTLTEAFF. CDR3 DNA: TGTGCCAGCAGCCGTTTCACCCTGACTGAAGCTTTCTTT. Using reference TRBV7-8 and TRBJ1-1 for the parts outside the CDR3, the full variable domain is GAGVSQSPRYKVAKRGQDVALRCDPISGHVSLFWYQQALGQGPEFLTYFQNEAQLDKSGLPSDRFFAERPEGSVSTLKIQRTQQEDSAVYLCASSRFTLTEAFFGQGTRLTVV.

The gene calls are TRBV15 and TRBJ1-2; tentatively, D is TRBD1 (5 bases). V lost 9 bases and J lost 4, with 12 bases in between. Germline CDR1 reads LNHNV; CDR2 reads YYDKDF (reference sequence). CDR3 length: 12 residues. CDR3 bases: TGTGCCACATCCTGGGGCAGCTATGGCTACACCTTC. As protein: CATSWGSYGYTF.